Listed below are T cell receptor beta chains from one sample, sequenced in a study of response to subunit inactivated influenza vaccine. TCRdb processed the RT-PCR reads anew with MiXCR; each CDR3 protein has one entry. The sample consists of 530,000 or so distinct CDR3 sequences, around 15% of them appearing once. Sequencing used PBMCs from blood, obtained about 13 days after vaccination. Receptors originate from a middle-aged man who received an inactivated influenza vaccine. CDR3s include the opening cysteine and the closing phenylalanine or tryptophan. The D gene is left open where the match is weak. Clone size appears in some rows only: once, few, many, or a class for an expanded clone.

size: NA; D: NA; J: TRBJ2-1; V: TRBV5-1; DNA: TGCGCCAGCAGCTTACTCGGCCGGAGGAACAATGAGCAGTTCTTC; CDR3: CASSLLGRRNNEQFF
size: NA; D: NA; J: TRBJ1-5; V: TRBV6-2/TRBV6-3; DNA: TGTGCCAGCAGTTACGATCAGGTGGCAGCCCACAATCAGCCCCAGCATTTT; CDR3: CASSYDQVAAHNQPQHF
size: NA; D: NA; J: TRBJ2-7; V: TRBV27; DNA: TGTGCCAGCAGTTTATCATCCAGGGCCTACGAGCAGTACTTC; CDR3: CASSLSSRAYEQYF
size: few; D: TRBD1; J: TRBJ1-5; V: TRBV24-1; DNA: TGTGCCACCAGTGAGGGACAGGGATGGAATCAGCCCCAGCATTTT; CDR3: CATSEGQGWNQPQHF
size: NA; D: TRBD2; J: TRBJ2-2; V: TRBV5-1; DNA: TGCGCCAGCAGCTACATACCCGGGACTAGCGGCACCGGGGAGCTGTTTTTT; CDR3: CASSYIPGTSGTGELFF
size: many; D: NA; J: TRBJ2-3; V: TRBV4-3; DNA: TGCGCCAGCAGCGAACGGGACACAAGCACAGATACGCAGTATTTT; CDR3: CASSERDTSTDTQYF
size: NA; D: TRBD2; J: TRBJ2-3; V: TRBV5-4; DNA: TGTGCCAGCAGCCTCACTAGCGGGAGGGCCGCAGATACGCAGTATTTT; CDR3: CASSLTSGRAADTQYF
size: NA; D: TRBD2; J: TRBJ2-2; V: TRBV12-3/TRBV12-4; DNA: TGTGCCAGCAGTTTAGAGACTAGCTCCGGGGAGCTGTTTTTT; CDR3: CASSLETSSGELFF
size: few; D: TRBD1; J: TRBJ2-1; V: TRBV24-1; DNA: TGTGCCACCAGTGATTTGGGACAGGCATACAATGAGCAGTTCTTC; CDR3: CATSDLGQAYNEQFF
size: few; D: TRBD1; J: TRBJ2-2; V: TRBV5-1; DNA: TGCGCCAGCAGCTTGATCACCGGGACAGGGGTAGTTGTCGGAACCGGGGAGCTGTTTTTT; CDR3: CASSLITGTGVVVGTGELFF
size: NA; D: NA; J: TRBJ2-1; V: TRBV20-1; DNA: TGCAGTGCTAGAGATCCCTGGACGGCTGGGGATGAGCAGTTCTTC; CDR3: CSARDPWTAGDEQFF
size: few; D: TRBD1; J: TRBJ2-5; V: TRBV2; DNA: TGTGCCAGCAGGGGACAGGTTGGAGAGACCCAGTACTTC; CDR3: CASRGQVGETQYF
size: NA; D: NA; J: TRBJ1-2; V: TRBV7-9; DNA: TGTGCCAGCAGCTTAGTGTTGTGGCCGAAATCGCATGGCTACACCTTC; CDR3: CASSLVLWPKSHGYTF
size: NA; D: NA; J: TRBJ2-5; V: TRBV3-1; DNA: TGTGCCAGCAGCCAAGATTTTCGGGGACAAGAGACCCAGTACTTC; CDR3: CASSQDFRGQETQYF
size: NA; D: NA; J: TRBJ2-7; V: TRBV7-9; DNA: TGTGCCAGCAGCTTAGGAACTACTACCTACGAGCAGTACTTC; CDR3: CASSLGTTTYEQYF
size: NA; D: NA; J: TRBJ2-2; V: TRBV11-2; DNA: TGTGCCAGCAGCCCTCTCCGGGGGAACACCGGGGAGCTGTTTTTT; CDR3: CASSPLRGNTGELFF